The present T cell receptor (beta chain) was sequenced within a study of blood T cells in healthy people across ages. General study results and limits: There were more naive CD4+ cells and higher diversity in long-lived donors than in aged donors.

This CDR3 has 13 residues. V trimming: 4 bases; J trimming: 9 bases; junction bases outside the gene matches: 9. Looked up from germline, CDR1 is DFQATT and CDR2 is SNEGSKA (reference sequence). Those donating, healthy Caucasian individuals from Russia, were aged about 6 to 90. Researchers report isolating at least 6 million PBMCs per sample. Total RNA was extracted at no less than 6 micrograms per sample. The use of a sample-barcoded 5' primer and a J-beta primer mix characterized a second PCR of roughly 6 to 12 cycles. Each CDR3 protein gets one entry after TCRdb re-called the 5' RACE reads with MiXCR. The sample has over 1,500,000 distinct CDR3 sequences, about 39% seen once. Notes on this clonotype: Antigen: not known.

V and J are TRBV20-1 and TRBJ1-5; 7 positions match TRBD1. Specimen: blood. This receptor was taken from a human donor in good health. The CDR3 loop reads CSATLQGSGPQHF. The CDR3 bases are TGCAGTGCTACCTTACAGGGGTCCGGGCCCCAGCATTTT.